This T cell receptor (beta chain) stems from a study of graft-versus-host responses after intestinal transplantation. A remark on this clone: Its antigen is still unknown.

Germline V CDR1 and CDR2: SGHVS, FNYEAQ. V lost 1 base to trimming and J lost 6 bases, with 11 bases between them. This CDR3 is built from 14 residues. The table came from immunoSEQ multiplex PCR; TCRdb's copy has only in-frame clones and leaves some out. This sample has tens of thousands of clones; 90% to 95% occur once, and the top ten carry approximately 0.54%. Source: unstimulated CD8+ T cells sorted from spleen or lymph node cells, taken before intestinal transplant. The TCR sequence derives from a human donor who received an intestinal transplant. The chain links TRBV7-6 to TRBJ2-3; weak D call: TRBD1 (5 bases). DNA of the CDR3: TGTGCCAGCAGCTTAGGAGTCGCAGGGGATACGCAGTATTTT. Its translation is CASSLGVAGDTQYF.